This T cell receptor beta chain was identified in a study of T-cell reconstitution after alpha-beta-depleted transplantation in children. The TCRbeta library was prepared with unique molecular identifiers. TCRdb re-derived calls from the PCR reads in MiXCR, one entry per CDR3 protein. The repertoire holds hundreds of thousands of distinct CDR3 sequences, about 12% seen once, with about 5% in the top ten. The CDR3 is 13 amino acids. The V gene lost 5 bases and the J gene lost 0 bases, with 8 bases spanning the gap. The germline V gene has CDR1 DFQATT and CDR2 SNEGSKA (reference sequence). The chain joins TRBV20-1 to TRBJ1-5, with D unresolved. Source: PBMCs from the stem cell graft donor, taken from the stem cell graft. The TCR sequence derives from a human donor who donated a stem cell graft to a child with combined immunodeficiency. CDR3 DNA: TGCAGTGCTCAGTTGAATAGCAATCAGCCCCAGCATTTT. As protein: CSAQLNSNQPQHF.